These T cell receptor beta chains were read from a single sample in a study of cytomegalovirus exposure and HLA in healthy donors. The repertoire was sequenced with immunoSEQ multiplex PCR; TCRdb's copy has only in-frame clones and lacks some. The sample holds 250,000 to 350,000 clones, 86% seen once. What was sequenced was PBMCs. These receptors all stem from a man aged 40-55 years in good health and CMV-seropositive. Each CDR3 is given with its conserved first and last residue. The D gene is left open where the match is weak. Expanded clones get a size class; other rows say once, few or many, or leave the size out.

CDR3nt,CDR3aa,j_gene,abundance,v_gene,d_gene
TGTGCCAGCAGCGTAGATTCAGGGATCTACAATGAGCAGTTCTTC,CASSVDSGIYNEQFF,TRBJ2-1,few,TRBV9,.
TGTGCCAGCAGTCCCAGGGTTTTAGCGGATCCCCCCTACTTC,CASSPRVLADPPYF,TRBJ2-7,.,TRBV27,.
TGTGCCAGTAGTACCGGACAGGCGAACTATGGCTACACCTTC,CASSTGQANYGYTF,TRBJ1-2,.,TRBV19,TRBD1
TGTGCCAGCAGTCGCCGACAGGGGTGGGTGAACACTGAAGCTTTCTTT,CASSRRQGWVNTEAFF,TRBJ1-1,.,TRBV28,TRBD1
TGTGCCTGGAGTTTGGACAGGGCTTGTTACTTC,CAWSLDRACYF,TRBJ2-7,.,TRBV30,TRBD1
TGTGCCAGCAGCTTCCCCGGTTTAGCGGGAGTTACAGATACGCAGTATTTT,CASSFPGLAGVTDTQYF,TRBJ2-3,once,TRBV7-9,TRBD2
TGTGCCAGCAGCGTAGGTACAGGGGGGGGGCAGCCCCAGCATTTT,CASSVGTGGGQPQHF,TRBJ1-5,.,TRBV9,TRBD1
TGTGCCAGCAGCAAGCTCGAATCCCCCCCCGACCAGGGTTTTGGGGCCAACGTCCTGACTTTC,CASSKLESPPDQGFGANVLTF,TRBJ2-6,.,TRBV21-1,.
TGCAGTGCTAGACGGACAGGGCCGGCTTTCTTT,CSARRTGPAFF,TRBJ1-1,once,TRBV20-1,TRBD1
TGTGCCAGCAGCTTGGCAGGGGATCAGCCCCAGCATTTT,CASSLAGDQPQHF,TRBJ1-5,few,TRBV7-6,.
TGTGCCACCAAAGGGACAGTATTTTCACCCCTCCACTTT,CATKGTVFSPLHF,TRBJ1-6,.,TRBV6-5,TRBD1
TGTGCCAGCAGTTACGTGGGACAGGCGGACTATGGCTACACCTTC,CASSYVGQADYGYTF,TRBJ1-2,.,TRBV6-6,TRBD1
TGTGCCAGTAGTATACGGGAGGACTACGAGCAGTACTTC,CASSIREDYEQYF,TRBJ2-7,.,TRBV19,TRBD2
TGTGCCAGCAGCTTAGCCAGGGGCAATCAGCCCCAGCATTTT,CASSLARGNQPQHF,TRBJ1-5,.,TRBV7-8,.
TGCAGCGTTCGACTAGCGTATAATGAGCAGTTCTTC,CSVRLAYNEQFF,TRBJ2-1,.,TRBV29-1,TRBD2
TGTGCCAGCAGTTATACCGGGACGGGGACTTTTGGCAATCAGCCCCAGCATTTT,CASSYTGTGTFGNQPQHF,TRBJ1-5,.,TRBV2,.
TGTGCCATCAGTGACGCCGGGAGGGGGACCTCCTACGAGCAGTACTTC,CAISDAGRGTSYEQYF,TRBJ2-7,.,TRBV10-3,TRBD2
TGTGCCAGCAGTATGGAGGGGGGGTGGCTGTTTTTT,CASSMEGGWLFF,TRBJ2-2,few,TRBV27,.
TGTGCCAGCAGTTGGGAACAGGGGGCTTATGAAAAACTGTTTTTT,CASSWEQGAYEKLFF,TRBJ1-4,.,TRBV28,TRBD1
TGTGCCAGCAGCCCTACTAGCGGGGTAACCACAGATACGCAGTATTTT,CASSPTSGVTTDTQYF,TRBJ2-3,.,TRBV28,TRBD2
TGCAGCGCCCGAGGGGGACTAGCGGGAAAAAGCTCCTACGAGCAGTACTTC,CSARGGLAGKSSYEQYF,TRBJ2-7,.,TRBV29-1,TRBD2
TGCAGCGTTGGGGCCCCGAACACTGAAGCTTTCTTT,CSVGAPNTEAFF,TRBJ1-1,.,TRBV29-1,.
TGTGCCAGCAGTCCTCAGGTGGGCACTGAAGCTTTCTTT,CASSPQVGTEAFF,TRBJ1-1,.,TRBV27,.
TGTGCCAGCAGTGGTGGACAGTCAGGGGCCAACGTCCTGACTTTC,CASSGGQSGANVLTF,TRBJ2-6,.,TRBV28,.
TGTGCCAGTAGTACACGGACAGACACTGAAGCTTTCTTT,CASSTRTDTEAFF,TRBJ1-1,.,TRBV19,.
TGTGCCAGCAGCTCGGACAGGGAGAGCAATCAGCCCCAGCATTTT,CASSSDRESNQPQHF,TRBJ1-5,.,TRBV6-5,TRBD1
TGTGCCAGCAGTTCGAACAGCCCCGGCTATGGCTACACCTTC,CASSSNSPGYGYTF,TRBJ1-2,.,TRBV27,.
TGTGCCAGCAGTGCCCGACTAGCGAACAATGAGCAGTTCTTC,CASSARLANNEQFF,TRBJ2-1,.,TRBV2,TRBD2
TGTGCCAGCAGCCAGACTACCTCCGGGCGTACGCAGTATTTT,CASSQTTSGRTQYF,TRBJ2-3,once,TRBV14,.
TGTGCCAGCAGGACAGGGGGCGTTGGGTATAATAGCAATCAGCCCCAGCATTTT,CASRTGGVGYNSNQPQHF,TRBJ1-5,.,TRBV2,TRBD1
TGTGCCAGCAGTCAAGCGTCCCTACCCCCTGCAAGCAATCAGCCCCAGCATTTT,CASSQASLPPASNQPQHF,TRBJ1-5,.,TRBV27,.
TGTGCCAGCAGTCGTAGGCCCCCGGGAGGACTTGACAATGAGCAGTTCTTC,CASSRRPPGGLDNEQFF,TRBJ2-1,few,TRBV2,TRBD2
TGTGCCAGCAGCCAAGATCCGACAGGGGTTAGAGTCAATGAGCAGTTCTTC,CASSQDPTGVRVNEQFF,TRBJ2-1,.,TRBV4-2,TRBD1
TGTGCCAGCAGCTTAGTGGTAGTCTGGGAGCAGTACTTC,CASSLVVVWEQYF,TRBJ2-7,.,TRBV11-2,.
TGTGCCAGCACGGACAGCGGTAACACTGAAGCTTTCTTT,CASTDSGNTEAFF,TRBJ1-1,few,TRBV6-6,.
TGTGCCAGCAGCCTCAGGCGCGAGACCCAGTACTTC,CASSLRRETQYF,TRBJ2-5,.,TRBV11-2,.
TGCGCCAGCCGAACTAGCGGGAGGGCCGGTGAGCAGTTCTTC,CASRTSGRAGEQFF,TRBJ2-1,.,TRBV5-1,TRBD2
TGTGCCAGCAGCCAGGGGGCTAGCGGGATCTACGAGCAGTACTTC,CASSQGASGIYEQYF,TRBJ2-7,.,TRBV6-1,.
TGTGCCAGCAGTGAACTAGCGGGTTCAAATGAGCAGTTCTTC,CASSELAGSNEQFF,TRBJ2-1,.,TRBV6-1,TRBD2
TGTGCCAGCAGTCCATCATCCGGGACAGGTAGCGAGCAGTACTTC,CASSPSSGTGSEQYF,TRBJ2-7,.,TRBV28,TRBD1
TGTGCCAGCAGCATTCCTCAGACAGGGGAAGAGACCCAGTACTTC,CASSIPQTGEETQYF,TRBJ2-5,.,TRBV7-9,TRBD1
TGTGCCAGCAGCTTAAGGGGTTGGACTAGCGGGAGTACAGATACGCAGTATTTT,CASSLRGWTSGSTDTQYF,TRBJ2-3,.,TRBV13,TRBD2
TGCGCCAGCAGCCAAGTGGAGGAGCCCTATGAGCAGTTCTTC,CASSQVEEPYEQFF,TRBJ2-1,.,TRBV4-1,.
TGTGCCACCAGCAGAGAAGACAGGGCTAATGGAGAACAGTACTTC,CATSREDRANGEQYF,TRBJ2-7,.,TRBV15,TRBD1
TGTGCCAGCAGCTTAGGAGGAATAACTGAAGCTTTCTTT,CASSLGGITEAFF,TRBJ1-1,.,TRBV11-2,.
TGCAGCGTGACTGACAGACTGACCGGGGAGCTGTTTTTT,CSVTDRLTGELFF,TRBJ2-2,.,TRBV29-1,.